The entry below gives a single T cell receptor (beta chain) sequence along with its context. Its antigen is currently not known. The sample holds no much larger clone one base away, and base qualities are not on file. Receptors were amplified or captured by the immunoSEQ multiplex PCR assay. For the multiplex PCR, a mixture combining 60 forward primers for TCR Vbeta segments and 13 reverse primers for TCR Jbeta segments was used. The CDR3 region of rearranged TCR beta genes was amplified from genomic DNA with a multiplex PCR assay. Amplified TCR beta libraries were sequenced as 87-base-pair reads on the Illumina HiSeq System. Turning to the authors' computational methods: A later analysis counted 75 million to 100 million unique TCR beta chains across the 600 to 850 repertoires, and around 12 million of these chains were shared by at least two donors. To remove PCR and sequencing errors, raw reads were error-corrected and collapsed into unique sequences using a nearest-neighbor algorithm that merged closely related sequences. To assign V, D and J gene segments, CDR3 sequences were aligned to IMGT reference sequences. For a sequence to be retained, a match of at least six nucleotides was required to both a V gene segment and a J gene segment. A rearrangement was called productive if the CDR3 had no stop codons and remained in frame with V and J, and every other rearrangement was called non-productive. CDR3 was defined according to IMGT convention as the region running from the second conserved V-encoded cysteine to the conserved J-encoded phenylalanine. The earlier analysis of approximately 500 of the donors excluded sequences that lacked an unambiguous match to a single V gene segment. An earlier analysis of 587 of the donors classified V segments as functional when productive rearrangements were above 56.7% and as segregating when the standard deviation between donors was above 5%. A statistical classification framework was built to diagnose cytomegalovirus status from the catalog of TCR beta chain sequences. In a later analysis, V and J genes were assigned by comparing TCR nucleotide sequences against IMGT/GENE-DB human TR gene sequences. In a later analysis, CDR3 sequences and most-parsimonious VDJ recombination scenarios were assigned using the TCRdist pipeline. In a later analysis, each TCR beta chain was defined by its CDR3 amino acid sequence together with its V-gene family, and reads without a unique V-gene family were excluded. To address suspected cross-contamination and a sequencing artifact, a later analysis removed under 600 highly shared, low-generation-probability nucleotide sequences. A later analysis calculated a clonal expansion index for each public chain from normalized within-repertoire ranks of inferred template counts. In a later analysis, generation probabilities were computed using a VDJ recombination model fitted to out-of-frame rearrangements, and the results were checked against IGoR. In a later analysis, hypergeometric tests were used to score TCR-TCR, TCR-HLA and TCR-CMV co-occurrence, with a repertoire-size bias correction applied to TCR pairs. A later analysis estimated false discovery rates by permuting HLA or CMV assignments 20 times. In a later analysis, co-occurring TCRs were grouped using DBSCAN, with TCRdist sequence similarity added in when clustering inside HLA-allele-positive subsets. Repertoires with fewer than 30,000 or more than 120,000 public chains, plus five repertoires with anomalous nucleotide sharing, were excluded from co-occurrence clustering. TCRdb provides this immuneACCESS table in a form limited to in-frame rearrangements. Some clones are lacking; in checked studies, under half of them reflect an unresolved V gene, and why the rest are absent is not known. The V and J calls and the clone size are those of that table, but D and trimming were determined from the DNA. A total of about 240,000 clones appear in this sample, approximately 84% of them only once. Of the sample, 0.24% falls within the top ten clones.

The sample originates from a study of cytomegalovirus exposure and HLA in healthy donors (dated by TCRdb to 2016 to 2017). For context, the study as a whole: According to an earlier analysis of 587 of the donors, about 179 million T cells yielded 117 million unique TCR beta sequences and 276 Gb of sequence data. An early release covering 500 to 750 HLA-typed donors comprised about 310 gigabases of sequencing data and approximately 85 million unique TCR sequences. Among the roughly 430 genotyped donors, around 81% belonged to the genetic ancestry cluster associated with self-reported Caucasian donors. The study aimed to test whether cataloging public T cell receptors could reveal signatures of past pathogen exposure. The T cell repertoires of 666 subjects were profiled by immunosequencing and related to cytomegalovirus serostatus. A separate validation cohort of approximately 130 different subjects was used in addition to the approximately 700-subject first cohort. To predict cytomegalovirus infection status, the study combined high-throughput TCR immunosequencing, statistical association of individual TCRs with disease status, and machine learning. A later analysis re-examined previously published TCR beta repertoires from just over 650 donors and added high-resolution HLA genotyping to investigate patterns of TCR occurrence. Rather than drawing on any new phenotypic data, the later analysis identified candidate immune exposures from TCR beta sequences and the way those sequences occurred across donors. An earlier analysis of 587 of the donors applied high-throughput TCR beta sequencing to assess whether each TCR beta V gene segment acted as functional or pseudogenic. Alongside the repertoire data, information on donor age, sex, ethnicity and CMV serostatus was compiled. A later genetic analysis took genome-wide SNP genotypes for about three fifths of the 666 donors and used that subset as a discovery cohort. Every discovery cohort repertoire had been produced on one sequencing platform. HLA typing covered class I and class II loci at four-digit resolution. The number of typed donors differed by locus: about 629-630 for A, B, C, DRB1 and DQB1; approximately 540 for DQA1; 600 to 610 for DPA1; and about 450 for DPB1. A handful of DR-DQ haplotypes were treated as single units for association and clustering because of strong linkage in the cohort. Among some 400 genotyped donors of the cohort, an average of roughly 230,000 unique TCR beta nucleotide sequences was sequenced per donor, of which about 18% were non-productive.

Overall study outcomes, separate from this receptor: For the cohort, immune exposure information was limited to CMV serostatus. Because HLA typing was unavailable for some donors at each locus, only the typed subset was used in association tests. According to a later genetic analysis, donors in an Asian-associated ancestry cluster had fewer N-insertions in productive TCRs than the roughly 660-donor mean. Most CMV-associated TCR beta chains appeared to be HLA-restricted in a later analysis, and the HLA associations seemed to be driven largely by CMV exposure. In vitro tests confirmed that a few of the cytomegalovirus-associated TCR beta chains recognize cytomegalovirus antigens. It was suggested by the authors that the approach could potentially be generalized to other disease states and immunological phenotypes. Only TCR beta chains were sequenced in this cohort, and the absence of alpha or paired-chain data limited detectable features. In a later analysis, 16,951 TCR beta sequences were associated with specific HLA alleles at a false discovery rate of 0.05. Linkage disequilibrium might explain the correlated functional status among segregating V segments, but an unknown experimental factor could not be excluded. Compared with equally common non-associated chains, HLA-associated TCR beta chains in a later analysis were more clonally expanded and had lower generation probabilities. In an earlier analysis of under 600 of the donors, most TCR beta V segments were observed in productive rearrangements about 90% or about 30% of the time, broadly matching IMGT annotations. In a later analysis, the rate of TCR association differed among HLA loci, with DRB1 alleles having the most associated TCRs and HLA-C alleles having the fewest. When HLA alleles, especially DR and DQ, strongly co-occurred, attributing TCR associations to individual alleles was difficult. The classifier was reported to diagnose cytomegalovirus status with high specificity and sensitivity in both the original and validation cohorts. Most TCR sequences were seen in very few donors, while some public TCRs were found in many individuals. An association between a missense DCLRE1C variant and V-gene and J-gene trimming of TCR beta chains was found in a later genetic analysis and replicated in an independent cohort. A total of 150 to 200 TCR beta chains were listed by the study as associated with cytomegalovirus. The presence/absence analyses assumed that sequencing depth was roughly uniform across donors, and that assumption may not be true. Some IMGT-functional V segments, including TRBV6-2 and TRBV6-3, could not be distinguished by the 87-base-pair reads and were therefore excluded. A further reported finding was that TCR beta sequences accurately predicted the HLA-A and HLA-B alleles for most subjects in the first cohort. The sequencing pipeline was judged likely to have produced a cluster of highly shared sequence variants as a technical artifact. Several of the top co-occurrence clusters appeared to be linked to parvovirus B19, influenza, CMV and Epstein-Barr virus, according to a later analysis. Because counts were too low, 15 to 20 rarely observed V segments, including chromosome 9 orphons, were excluded from the earlier analysis of 500 to 700 of the donors.

CDR1 and CDR2, looked up from the germline V gene, are SGHRS and YFSETQ. Inclusive of the bounding cysteine and phenylalanine, the CDR3 is 14 residues long. Only the CDR3 DNA stays, 42 bases, in frame from base 1. V and J lose 5 bases and 0 bases, and a span of 8 bases separates them. The cohort consisted of more than 650 healthy bone marrow donors. All cohort members were sampled while nominally healthy, although unrecorded immune exposures were likely present. The donor tested CMV seronegative, placing the donor among the roughly 400 seronegative members of the cohort. Each donor provided a peripheral blood sample, and peripheral blood mononuclear cells were used for TCR beta sequencing. The Qiagen DNeasy Blood Extraction Kit was used to extract genomic DNA from the blood cell samples.

This receptor was identified in a girl under 10 years old in good health and CMV-seronegative. The V and J segments used are TRBV5-1 and TRBJ2-2; the best D guess is TRBD2, with 6 bases matching. Sequencing was performed on PBMCs. The CDR3: CASRRLANTGELFF. The nucleotides are TGCGCCAGCAGGAGACTAGCGAACACCGGGGAGCTGTTTTTT.